The 6 T cell receptor beta chains below come from one sample, sequenced in a study of T cell responses to AZD1222 COVID-19 vaccine. Libraries were prepared by immunoSEQ multiplex PCR; TCRdb keeps only in-frame clonotypes and omits some of them. The sample lists some 190,000 clones, around 92% occurring once. The sample was peripheral blood, taken on day 0 of AZD1222 vaccination. The receptors here all came from an adult in good health.

The chain combines TRBV13 with TRBJ2-2; no firm D call. V lost 5 bases and J lost 7, with 14 bases in between. Germline V gene data show CDR1 as PRHDT and CDR2 as FYEKMQ (reference sequence). This CDR3 has 14 amino acids. The chain's CDR3 is CASSKAGPLGELFF. The CDR3 bases are TGTGCCAGCAGCAAGGCCGGGCCTCTCGGGGAGCTGTTTTTT.

The chain couples TRBV7-2 to TRBJ1-4; D is undetermined. CDR3 size: 13 residues. Trimming cost V 5 bases and J 8 bases, with 12 bases left between them. Germline assignment: CDR1 SGHTA and CDR2 FQGNSA. CDR3: CASSSLAREKLFF. CDR3 nucleotide sequence: TGTGCCAGCAGCAGCCTAGCGCGGGAAAAACTGTTTTTT.

This rearrangement joins TRBV24-1 to TRBJ1-5; possibly TRBD1 for D (5 bases). The germline V and J ends were trimmed by 7 bases and 3 bases, with 12 bases remaining between them. The CDR3 has 14 residues. Germline loops: CDR1 KGHDR, CDR2 SFDVKD. CDR3 sequence (DNA): TGTGCCACCAGAGGACGGGGGGACAATCAGCCCCAGCATTTT. Translating it yields CATRGRGDNQPQHF.

This clone came up a few times. This chain joins TRBV4-1 and TRBJ1-4; no clear D gene. Germline V gene sequence: CDR1 MGHRA, CDR2 YSYEKL. Deletions cut 2 bases from V and 8 bases from J, with 12 bases between. The CDR3 covers 14 residues. This chain's CDR3 is CASSQNAGEEKLFF. CDR3 nucleotides: TGCGCCAGCAGCCAAAACGCCGGGGAAGAAAAACTGTTTTTT.

The gene calls are TRBV5-1 and TRBJ1-2; 8 bases line up with TRBD1. The CDR3 sequence is 14 residues long. Germline values: CDR1 SGHRS, CDR2 YFSETQ. V was pared by 0 bases and J by 6 bases, with 4 bases of the junction left unmatched. CDR3: CASSLARGLDGYTF. CDR3 bases: TGCGCCAGCAGCTTGGCCAGGGGGCTGGATGGCTACACCTTC.

In this sample, this clone turned up once. The chain links TRBV3-1 (or the pseudogene TRBV3-2) to TRBJ1-1, with D possibly matching TRBD1 (6 bases). The CDR3 extends over 15 amino acids. Germline CDR1 reads LGHDT; CDR2 reads YNNKEL (reference sequence). V was shortened by 4 bases and J by 5 bases, with 17 bases between the two germline ends. This CDR3 reads CASSPAGELGTEAFF. CDR3 in DNA: TGTGCCAGCAGCCCGGCAGGGGAATTGGGAACTGAAGCTTTCTTT.